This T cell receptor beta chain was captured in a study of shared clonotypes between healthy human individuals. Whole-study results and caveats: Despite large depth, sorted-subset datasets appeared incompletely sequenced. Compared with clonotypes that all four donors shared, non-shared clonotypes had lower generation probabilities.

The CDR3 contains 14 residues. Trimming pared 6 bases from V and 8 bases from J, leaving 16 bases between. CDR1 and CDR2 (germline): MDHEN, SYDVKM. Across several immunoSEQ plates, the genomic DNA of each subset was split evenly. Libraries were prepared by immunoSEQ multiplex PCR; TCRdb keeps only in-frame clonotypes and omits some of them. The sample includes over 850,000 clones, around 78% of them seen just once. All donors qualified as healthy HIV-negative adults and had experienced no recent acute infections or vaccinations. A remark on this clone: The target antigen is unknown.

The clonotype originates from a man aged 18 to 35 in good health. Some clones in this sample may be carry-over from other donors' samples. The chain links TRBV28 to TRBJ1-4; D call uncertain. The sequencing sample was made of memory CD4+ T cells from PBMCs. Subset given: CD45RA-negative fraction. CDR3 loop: CASSQFPPGEKLFF. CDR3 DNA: TGTGCCAGCAGCCAATTCCCGCCGGGCGAAAAACTGTTTTTT.